This TCR beta chain was recorded in a study of T-cell memory formation after mild COVID-19. From the 5' RACE reads, TCRdb called clonotypes with MiXCR, one entry per CDR3 protein. In the table there are 470,000 or so distinct CDR3 sequences, 15% to 25% of which are singletons. Deletions cut 0 bases from V and 5 bases from J, with 10 bases between. Germline assignment: CDR1 LGHNA and CDR2 YSLEER. The CDR3 runs to 14 residues. This clonotype was observed a handful of times. The clonotype was recovered from an adult woman who had mild COVID-19 (a few samples of this study predate the infection). Cell type and time point are not known. This sequence joins TRBV4-3 and TRBJ1-1; D unclear. The specimen was PBMCs or a T cell subset sorted from them (not recorded which). CDR3 residues: CASSQDSGVTEAFF. In nucleotides, the CDR3 is TGCGCCAGCAGCCAAGATTCAGGAGTTACTGAAGCTTTCTTT.